Presented here are 27 T cell receptor beta chains from one specimen sequenced in a study of blood T cell repertoires in COVID-19. The repertoire was sequenced with immunoSEQ multiplex PCR; TCRdb's copy has only in-frame clones and lacks some. This sample yields over 70,000 clones, of which less than 95% are seen a single time; about 6.3% belongs to the top ten. Sequences were obtained from peripheral blood. The receptors stem from a man younger than 35 with COVID-19, enrolled during active disease.

The sample holds one count of this clone. The J gene is TRBJ1-1, the V gene TRBV5-6; 8 positions agree with TRBD1. V was clipped by 4 bases and J by 1 base; unmatched bases: 3. The CDR3 runs 14 residues. In germline, CDR1 is SGHDT, CDR2 YYEEEE. The CDR3 DNA reads as TGTGCCAGCAGCCTGGGGACAGGGAACACTGAAGCTTTCTTT. Translating gives CASSLGTGNTEAFF.

This chain uses TRBV28 with TRBJ2-7, with unresolved D. This CDR3 is 11 amino acids long. Deletions cut 6 bases from V and 4 bases from J, with 7 bases between. In germline, CDR1 is MDHEN, CDR2 SYDVKM. The CDR3 spells CASRSKYEQYF. CDR3 coding DNA: TGTGCCAGCAGGAGTAAGTACGAGCAGTACTTC.

This chain connects TRBV3-1 (or the pseudogene TRBV3-2) to TRBJ2-3; 7 bases map to TRBD1. Germline V gene lookup returns CDR1 LGHDT and CDR2 YNNKEL (reference sequence). The CDR3 totals 13 residues. With V trimmed by 2 bases and J by 4 bases, 0 bases remained unmatched. CDR3 region: CASSQQGADTQYF. In DNA, the CDR3 is TGTGCCAGCAGCCAACAGGGGGCAGATACGCAGTATTTT.

The chain links TRBV28 to TRBJ1-1, with TRBD1 identical over 8 bases. The CDR3 runs to 17 residues. Germline V gene lookup returns CDR1 MDHEN and CDR2 SYDVKM. Trimming took 2 bases from V and 1 from J; bases not matched to a gene: 9. The CDR3 nucleotides read TGTGCCAGCAGTTTACCCAGCCGGACAGGGTCGAACACTGAAGCTTTCTTT. Its translation is CASSLPSRTGSNTEAFF.

This chain connects TRBV6-5 to TRBJ2-1; a possible D gene is TRBD2 (5 bases). CDR1 and CDR2 from the germline V gene are MNHEY and SVGAGI. V lost 0 bases, J lost 4 bases, and 13 bases lay in between. The CDR3 is made up of 16 amino acids. The DNA for the CDR3 is TGTGCCAGCAGTTACTCGCGGGTAGGGATATACAATGAGCAGTTCTTC. As protein: CASSYSRVGIYNEQFF.

This chain connects TRBV5-1 to TRBJ2-7, with a weak D call TRBD1 (5 bases). CDR3 length: 18 residues. V was cut by 4 bases and J by 4 bases, with 27 bases left in between. Germline CDR1 reads SGHRS; CDR2 reads YFSETQ. This chain's CDR3 is CASSRDSNGWVSQYEQYF. The DNA of the CDR3 is TGCGCCAGCAGCCGAGACAGCAATGGATGGGTATCTCAGTACGAGCAGTACTTC.

The J gene is TRBJ2-7, the V gene TRBV3-1 (or the pseudogene TRBV3-2); D is possibly TRBD1 (5 bases). Germline CDR1 reads LGHDT; CDR2 reads YNNKEL (reference sequence). The CDR3 consists of 15 residues. With 1 base removed from V and 3 bases from J, the gap between germline ends came to 13 bases. This CDR3 reads CASSQVKGIVYEQYF. CDR3 coding DNA: TGTGCCAGCAGCCAAGTAAAGGGGATCGTCTACGAGCAGTACTTC.

This chain joins TRBV7-2 and TRBJ2-5, with 10 bases aligning to TRBD2. Looked up from germline, CDR1 is SGHTA and CDR2 is FQGNSA. This CDR3 has 18 amino acids. Trimming removed 4 bases from V and 5 bases from J; junction bases left unmatched: 16. The CDR3 DNA reads as TGTGCCAGCAGCTCTGGGGCTAGCGGGAGTGGGAGCGGGGAGACCCAGTACTTC. It specifies CASSSGASGSGSGETQYF.

Of note for this clone: Germline and junction disagree at one end, which may indicate a read error. In DNA, the CDR3 is TGTGCCAGCAGTGAAAAGTACTATGAAAAACTGCTTTTT. It specifies CASSEKYYEKLLF. The V gene is TRBV6-1, the J gene TRBJ1-4; no firm D call. Per germline, CDR1 MNHNS and CDR2 SASEGT. The CDR3 is made up of 13 amino acids.

The J gene is TRBJ2-1, the V gene TRBV7-2; TRBD2 might be the D (6 bases). The CDR3 is 12 residues long. Trimming took 4 bases from V and 7 from J, leaving 8 bases between them. CDR1 and CDR2 (germline): SGHTA, FQGNSA. The CDR3 region is CASSSGRNEQFF. The CDR3 DNA reads as TGTGCCAGCAGCTCCGGGAGAAATGAGCAGTTCTTC. The variable domain in full, with the rest retrieved from reference TRBV7-2 and TRBJ2-1, is GAGVSQSPSNKVTEKGKDVELRCDPISGHTALYWYRQSLGQGLEFLIYFQGNSAPDKSGLPSDRFSAERTGGSVSTLTIQRTQQEDSAVYLCASSSGRNEQFFGPGTRLTVL.

The rearrangement joins TRBV19 to TRBJ2-2; perhaps TRBD2 as D (6 bases). The CDR3 loop spans 14 amino acids. V was clipped by 5 bases and J by 4 bases, with 11 bases between them. The germline V gene encodes CDR1 LNHDA and CDR2 SQIVND (reference sequence). CDR3 in amino acids: CASSPGVGTGELFF. CDR3 DNA sequence: TGTGCCAGTAGTCCGGGAGTGGGCACCGGGGAGCTGTTTTTT.

This clone has a single count. This chain connects TRBV27 to TRBJ2-7, with a tentative D call TRBD2 (5 bases). The CDR3 is 15 amino acids. Germline CDR1 is MNHEY and CDR2 is SMNVEV (reference sequence). The V and J ends lost 3 bases and 7 bases respectively, with 19 bases between them. The CDR3 is CASSFSAGRGKEQYF. The CDR3, as DNA: TGTGCCAGCAGTTTTTCCGCGGGCCGGGGTAAGGAGCAGTACTTC.

This chain uses TRBV27 with TRBJ2-5, with TRBD2 matching 7 bases. This CDR3 has 14 residues. After removal of 3 bases from V and 5 bases from J, the junction contained 6 bases not matched to a gene. The germline V gene has CDR1 MNHEY and CDR2 SMNVEV (reference sequence). CDR3 residues: CASSFRAGDETQYF. The CDR3 DNA follows: TGTGCCAGCAGTTTCAGGGCGGGGGATGAGACCCAGTACTTC.

This clone has just one count. The chain recombines TRBV6-5 with TRBJ2-1; no definite D call. Germline V gene lookup returns CDR1 MNHEY and CDR2 SVGAGI. The CDR3 loop spans 13 amino acids. Trimming removed 6 bases from V and 4 bases from J, with 10 bases in between. CDR3 amino acids: CASSPPPYNEQFF. The CDR3 bases are TGTGCCAGCAGCCCCCCCCCGTACAATGAGCAGTTCTTC.

The chain combines TRBV6-6 with TRBJ1-1; no reliable D call. From germline, CDR1 is MNHNY and CDR2 SVGAGI (reference sequence). The germline V and J ends were trimmed by 2 bases and 4 bases, with 11 bases remaining between them. CDR3 length equals 14 residues. The CDR3 spells CASSYAGWSTEAFF. The CDR3 DNA follows: TGTGCCAGCAGTTACGCGGGATGGAGCACTGAAGCTTTCTTT.

The chain has TRBV7-8 and TRBJ1-2; weak D call: TRBD1 (6 bases). The CDR3 runs 14 residues. Germline CDR1 is SGHVS and CDR2 is FQNEAQ. Trimming took 3 bases from V and 10 from J, leaving 18 bases between them. DNA for the CDR3: TGTGCCAGCAGCTTTAATTCCCACTCAGGGGCCTACACCTTC. As protein: CASSFNSHSGAYTF. The entire variable domain, with the rest obtained from reference TRBV7-8 and TRBJ1-2, is as follows: GAGVSQSPRYKVAKRGQDVALRCDPISGHVSLFWYQQALGQGPEFLTYFQNEAQLDKSGLPSDRFFAERPEGSVSTLKIQRTQQEDSAVYLCASSFNSHSGAYTFGSGTRLTVV.

V gene TRBV5-5 combines with J gene TRBJ1-5, with a weak D call TRBD1 (6 bases). This CDR3 has 13 amino acids. V was clipped by 4 bases and J by 11 bases, with 16 bases between them. Germline V gene data show CDR1 as SGHKS and CDR2 as YYEKEE (reference sequence). For the CDR3, the DNA is TGTGCCAGCAGCCCGGACAGTTTACGAGCCCAGCATTTT. Amino acid sequence: CASSPDSLRAQHF.

This chain connects TRBV5-8 to TRBJ1-5; 8 nucleotides match TRBD1. CDR3 length equals 14 residues. J gave up 7 bases and V 2 bases, and 5 bases lay outside the gene matches. Germline CDR1 is SGHTS and CDR2 is YDEGEE. The DNA for the CDR3 is TGTGCCAGCAGCTTCCCGGACAGGGACCAGCCCCAGCATTTT. It codes for CASSFPDRDQPQHF.

The chain carries TRBV18 and TRBJ2-2; maybe TRBD1 (6 bases). CDR1 is KGHSH, CDR2 LQKENI, per germline. The germline V and J ends were trimmed by 3 bases and 2 bases, with 10 bases remaining between them. The CDR3 totals 15 residues. This CDR3 reads CASSPNRVNTGELFF. The CDR3 DNA reads TGTGCCAGCTCACCCAACAGGGTAAACACCGGGGAGCTGTTTTTT.

This chain joins TRBV24-1 and TRBJ2-2, with TRBD1 identical over 9 bases. CDR1 and CDR2 from the germline V gene are KGHDR and SFDVKD. Unmatched junction bases numbered 11, after V lost 4 bases and J lost 3 bases. This CDR3 is 18 amino acids long. CDR3 DNA sequence: TGTGCCACCAGTGAAGCTCCCGGGACAGGGAAGGACACCGGGGAGCTGTTTTTT. Protein sequence: CATSEAPGTGKDTGELFF.

V and J are TRBV5-6 and TRBJ2-7, with 7 positions matching TRBD1. The trim removed 2 bases at V and 0 bases at J, leaving 8 bases unmatched. The CDR3 is 16 residues long. CDR1 SGHDT and CDR2 YYEEEE come from the germline V gene. The CDR3 bases are TGTGCCAGCAGCTTTGTAACAGGGGCGGGCTCCTACGAGCAGTACTTC. It yields the protein CASSFVTGAGSYEQYF.

This chain uses TRBV30 with TRBJ1-2; D remains unclear. The V gene's germline CDR1 is GTSNPN and CDR2 SVGIG (reference sequence). The CDR3 runs 12 residues. Trimming removed 0 bases from V and 6 bases from J, with 8 bases in between. For the CDR3, the DNA is TGTGCCTGGAGTGTACATAAGAATGGCTACACCTTC. It encodes CAWSVHKNGYTF.

V is TRBV5-6 and J is TRBJ1-2, with TRBD1 matching over 8 bases. Trimming took 4 bases from V and 2 from J; bases not matched to a gene: 7. CDR3 size: 15 residues. CDR1 SGHDT and CDR2 YYEEEE come from the germline V gene. DNA for the CDR3: TGTGCCAGCAGCCCCGGCTACAGGGGGAACTATGGCTACACCTTC. Amino acid sequence: CASSPGYRGNYGYTF.

The chain employs TRBV28 and TRBJ2-7; no definite D call. Germline assignment: CDR1 MDHEN and CDR2 SYDVKM. V was clipped by 5 bases and J by 0 bases, with 11 bases between them. The CDR3 loop spans 14 amino acids. This CDR3 reads CASSPFGLSYEQYF. The CDR3 DNA reads as TGTGCCAGCAGTCCCTTTGGGCTCTCCTACGAGCAGTACTTC.

The chain employs TRBV13 and TRBJ2-5; TRBD1 matches 9 bases. V dropped 3 bases and J dropped 4; count of bases not matched to a gene: 3. The CDR3 loop spans 14 amino acids. CDR1 PRHDT and CDR2 FYEKMQ come from the germline V gene (reference sequence). DNA of the CDR3: TGTGCCAGCAGCTTGGGACAGGGTTTAGAGACCCAGTACTTC. Its translation is CASSLGQGLETQYF.

V and J are TRBV6-6 and TRBJ1-1; D unclear. CDR3 length: 14 amino acids. The V gene's germline CDR1 is MNHNY and CDR2 SVGAGI (reference sequence). V was pared by 0 bases and J by 5 bases, with 10 bases between. This CDR3 is CASSYSSRRTEAFF. CDR3 nucleotides: TGTGCCAGCAGTTACTCTTCGAGGAGGACTGAAGCTTTCTTT.

The V and J genes are TRBV5-1 and TRBJ2-7; weak D call: TRBD2 (5 bases). The length of the CDR3 is 15 residues. The V end was cut by 1 base, the J end by 0 bases, with 11 bases between. CDR1 is SGHRS, CDR2 YFSETQ, per germline. The CDR3 DNA is TGCGCCAGCAGCTTGAACGGGATAAGCTCCTACGAGCAGTACTTC. This encodes CASSLNGISSYEQYF.